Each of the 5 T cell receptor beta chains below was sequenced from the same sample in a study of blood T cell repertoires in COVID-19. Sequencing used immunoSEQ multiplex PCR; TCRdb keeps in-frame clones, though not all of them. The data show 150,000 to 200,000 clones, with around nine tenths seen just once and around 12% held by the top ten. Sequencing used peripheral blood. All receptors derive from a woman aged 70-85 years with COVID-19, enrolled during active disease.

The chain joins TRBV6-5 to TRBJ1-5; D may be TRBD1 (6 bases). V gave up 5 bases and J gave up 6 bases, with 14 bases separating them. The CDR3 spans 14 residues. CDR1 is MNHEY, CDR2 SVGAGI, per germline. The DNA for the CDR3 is TGTGCCAGCAGTCGAACAGGGTCCGGTCAGCCCCAGCATTTT. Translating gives CASSRTGSGQPQHF.

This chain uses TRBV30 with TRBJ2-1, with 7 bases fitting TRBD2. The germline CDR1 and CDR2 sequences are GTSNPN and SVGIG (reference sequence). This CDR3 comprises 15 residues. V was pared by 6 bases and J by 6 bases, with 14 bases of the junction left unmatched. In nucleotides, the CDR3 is TGTGCCTGTATGGGGGGAGGGCTGTTTCGCAATGAGCAGTTCTTC. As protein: CACMGGGLFRNEQFF.

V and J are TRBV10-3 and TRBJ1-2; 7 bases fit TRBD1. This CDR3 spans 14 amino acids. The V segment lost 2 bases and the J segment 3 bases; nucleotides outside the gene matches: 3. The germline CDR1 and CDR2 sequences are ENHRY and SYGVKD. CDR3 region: CAISEGGTDYGYTF. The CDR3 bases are TGTGCCATCAGTGAGGGCGGGACAGACTATGGCTACACCTTC.

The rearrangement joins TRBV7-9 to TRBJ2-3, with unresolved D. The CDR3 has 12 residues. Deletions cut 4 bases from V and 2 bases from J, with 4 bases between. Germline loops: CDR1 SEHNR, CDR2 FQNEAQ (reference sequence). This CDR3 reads CASSSLTDTQYF. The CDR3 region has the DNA TGTGCCAGCAGCTCCCTCACAGATACGCAGTATTTT.

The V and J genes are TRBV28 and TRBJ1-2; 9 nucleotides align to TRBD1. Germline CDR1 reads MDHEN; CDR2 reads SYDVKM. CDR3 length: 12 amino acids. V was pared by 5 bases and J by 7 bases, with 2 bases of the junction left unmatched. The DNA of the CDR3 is TGTGCCAGCAGTGGGACAGGGAGTGGCTACACCTTC. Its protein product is CASSGTGSGYTF.